The source of this T cell receptor (beta chain) is a study of blood T cells in healthy people across ages. A J-beta primer mix and a sample-barcoded 5' primer were used in a second PCR of about 7 to 12 cycles. A template-switch adaptor that had 12 random nucleotides put a tag on each cDNA molecule. No fewer than 3 million CDR3-containing paired-end reads came from each sample. TCRdb recomputed calls from the 5' RACE reads with MiXCR, one row per CDR3 protein. The sample shows around 690,000 distinct CDR3 sequences, roughly 58% of them seen only once. Study results and limitations: While age rose, TCR beta diversity per million T cells dropped in a roughly linear way.

This clonotype was detected a few times. Its antigen is not identified. This clonotype originated in a man aged 55-75 years in good health. The sample consisted of blood.

In DNA, the CDR3 is TGTGCCAGCAGTCAGGGACCCAACACTGAAGCTTTCTTT. Amino acid sequence: CASSQGPNTEAFF. This chain connects TRBV28 to TRBJ1-1, with D perhaps matching TRBD1 (5 bases). The CDR3 is 13 amino acids. Germline V lookup: CDR1 MDHEN, CDR2 SYDVKM. The germline V and J ends were trimmed by 5 bases and 2 bases, with 9 bases remaining between them.